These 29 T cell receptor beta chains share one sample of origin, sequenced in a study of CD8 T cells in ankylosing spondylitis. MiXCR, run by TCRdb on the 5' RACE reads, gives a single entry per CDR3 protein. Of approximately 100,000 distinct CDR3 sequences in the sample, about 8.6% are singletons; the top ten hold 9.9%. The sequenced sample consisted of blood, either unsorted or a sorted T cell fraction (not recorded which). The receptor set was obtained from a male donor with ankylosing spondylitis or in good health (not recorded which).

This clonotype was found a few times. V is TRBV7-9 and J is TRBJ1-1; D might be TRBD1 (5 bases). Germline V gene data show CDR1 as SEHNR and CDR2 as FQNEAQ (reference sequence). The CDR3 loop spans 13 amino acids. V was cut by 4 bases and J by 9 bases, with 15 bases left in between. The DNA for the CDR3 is TGTGCCAGCAGCTCCAGGGCTCCAGGGCAAGCTTTCTTT. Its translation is CASSSRAPGQAFF.

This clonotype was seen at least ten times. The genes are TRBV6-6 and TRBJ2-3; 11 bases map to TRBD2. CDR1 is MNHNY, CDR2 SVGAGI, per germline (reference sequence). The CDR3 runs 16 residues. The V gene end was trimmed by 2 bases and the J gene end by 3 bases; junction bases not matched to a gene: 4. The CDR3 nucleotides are TGTGCCAGCAGTTACGTGACTAGCGGGGATACAGATACGCAGTATTTT. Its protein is CASSYVTSGDTDTQYF.

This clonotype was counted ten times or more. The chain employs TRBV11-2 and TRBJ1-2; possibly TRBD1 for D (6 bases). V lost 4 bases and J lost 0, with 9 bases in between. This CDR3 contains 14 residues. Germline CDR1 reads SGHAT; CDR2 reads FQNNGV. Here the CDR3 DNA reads TGTGCCAGCAGCTCCAGGGGATCTAACTATGGCTACACCTTC. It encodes CASSSRGSNYGYTF. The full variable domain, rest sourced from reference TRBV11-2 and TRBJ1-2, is EAGVAQSPRYKIIEKRQSVAFWCNPISGHATLYWYQQILGQGPKLLIQFQNNGVVDDSQLPKDRFSAERLKGVDSTLKIQPAKLEDSAVYLCASSSRGSNYGYTFGSGTRLTVV.

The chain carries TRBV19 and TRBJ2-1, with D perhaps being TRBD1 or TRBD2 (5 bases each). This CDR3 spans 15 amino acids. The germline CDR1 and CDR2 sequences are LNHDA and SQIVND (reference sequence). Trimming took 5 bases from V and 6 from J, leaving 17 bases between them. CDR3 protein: CASSWGNQKGNEQFF. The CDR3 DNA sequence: TGTGCCAGTAGTTGGGGGAATCAAAAGGGCAATGAGCAGTTCTTC.

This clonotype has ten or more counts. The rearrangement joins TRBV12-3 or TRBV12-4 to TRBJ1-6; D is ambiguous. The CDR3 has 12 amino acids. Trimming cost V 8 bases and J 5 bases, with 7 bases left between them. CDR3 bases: TGTGCCAGCCATCGGGATAATTCACCCCTCCACTTT. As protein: CASHRDNSPLHF.

CDR3 region: CASSHLLPRTGQKETQYF. CDR3 DNA sequence: TGCGCCAGCAGCCATCTATTACCCAGGACAGGCCAGAAAGAGACCCAGTACTTC. The V gene is TRBV4-1, the J gene TRBJ2-5; 7 bases are shared with TRBD1. Germline CDR1 is MGHRA and CDR2 is YSYEKL. The CDR3 length is 18 residues. Trimming at V came to 3 bases and at J to 3 bases, leaving 16 bases not matched to a gene.

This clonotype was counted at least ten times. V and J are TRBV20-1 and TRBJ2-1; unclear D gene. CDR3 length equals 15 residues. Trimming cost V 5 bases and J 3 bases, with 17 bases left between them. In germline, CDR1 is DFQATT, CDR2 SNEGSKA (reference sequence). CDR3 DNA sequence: TGCAGTGCTCTTGCTCGACAAGAAGTCTACAATGAGCAGTTCTTC. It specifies CSALARQEVYNEQFF.

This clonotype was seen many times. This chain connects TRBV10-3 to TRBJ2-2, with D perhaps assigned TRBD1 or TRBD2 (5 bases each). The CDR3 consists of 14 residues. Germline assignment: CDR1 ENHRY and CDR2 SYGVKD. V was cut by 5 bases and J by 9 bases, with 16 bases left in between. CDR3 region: CAISTGTSLRELFF. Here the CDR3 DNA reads TGTGCCATCAGTACCGGGACGTCCCTGAGGGAGCTGTTTTTT.

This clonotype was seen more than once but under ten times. In DNA, the CDR3 is TGTGCCAGTAGTATAGCCGTTGTCCGCTCCTACAATGAGCAGTTCTTC. This gives the protein CASSIAVVRSYNEQFF. The chain carries TRBV19 and TRBJ2-1; no reliable D call. Germline-derived CDR1 and CDR2 are LNHDA and SQIVND (reference sequence). This CDR3 is 16 amino acids long. The ends were cut back, 1 base at V and 0 bases at J, with 10 bases in the middle. Drawing the rest from reference TRBV19 and TRBJ2-1, the complete variable domain is DGGITQSPKYLFRKEGQNVTLSCEQNLNHDAMYWYRQDPGQGLRLIYYSQIVNDFQKGDIAEGYSVSREKKESFPLTVTSAQKNPTAFYLCASSIAVVRSYNEQFFGPGTRLTVL.

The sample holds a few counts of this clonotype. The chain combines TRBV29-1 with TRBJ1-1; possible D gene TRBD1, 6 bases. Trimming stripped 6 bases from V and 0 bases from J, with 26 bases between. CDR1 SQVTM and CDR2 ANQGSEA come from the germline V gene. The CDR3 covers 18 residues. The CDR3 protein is CSVGVHESGGVLNTEAFF. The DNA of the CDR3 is TGCAGCGTGGGGGTCCATGAATCGGGGGGCGTTCTGAACACTGAAGCTTTCTTT.

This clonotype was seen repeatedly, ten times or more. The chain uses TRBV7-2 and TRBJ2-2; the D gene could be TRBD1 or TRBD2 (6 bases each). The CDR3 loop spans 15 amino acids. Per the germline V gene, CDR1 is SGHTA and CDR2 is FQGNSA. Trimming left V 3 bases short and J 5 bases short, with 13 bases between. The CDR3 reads CASSFYGGPTGELFF. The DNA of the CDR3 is TGTGCCAGCAGCTTTTACGGGGGCCCTACCGGGGAGCTGTTTTTT.

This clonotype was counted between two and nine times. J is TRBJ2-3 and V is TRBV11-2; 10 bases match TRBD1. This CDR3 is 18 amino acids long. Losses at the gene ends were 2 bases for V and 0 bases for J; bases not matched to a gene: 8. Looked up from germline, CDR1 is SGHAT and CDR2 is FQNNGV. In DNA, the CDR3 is TGTGCCAGCAGCTTACGACTTCGACAGGGGGCAAGCACAGATACGCAGTATTTT. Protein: CASSLRLRQGASTDTQYF.

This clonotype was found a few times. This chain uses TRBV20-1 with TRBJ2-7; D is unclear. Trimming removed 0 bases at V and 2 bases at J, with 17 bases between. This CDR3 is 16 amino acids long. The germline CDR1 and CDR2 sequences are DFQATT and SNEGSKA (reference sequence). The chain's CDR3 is CSARDLAGVIPYEQYF. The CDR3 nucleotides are TGCAGTGCTAGAGATCTCGCAGGCGTGATCCCCTACGAGCAGTACTTC.

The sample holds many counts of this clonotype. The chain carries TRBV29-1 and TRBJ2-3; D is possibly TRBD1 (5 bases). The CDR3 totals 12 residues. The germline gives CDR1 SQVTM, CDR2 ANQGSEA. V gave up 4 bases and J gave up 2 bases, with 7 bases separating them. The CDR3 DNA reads TGCAGCGTTGCGGACAACACAGATACGCAGTATTTT. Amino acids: CSVADNTDTQYF.

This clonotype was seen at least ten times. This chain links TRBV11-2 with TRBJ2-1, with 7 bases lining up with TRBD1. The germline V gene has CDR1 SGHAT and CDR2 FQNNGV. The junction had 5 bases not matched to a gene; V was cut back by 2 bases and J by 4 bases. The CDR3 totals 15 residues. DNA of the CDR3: TGTGCCAGCAGCTTAAGGGGGCCCTCTTACAATGAGCAGTTCTTC. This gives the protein CASSLRGPSYNEQFF. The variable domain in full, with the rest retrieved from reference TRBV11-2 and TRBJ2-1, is EAGVAQSPRYKIIEKRQSVAFWCNPISGHATLYWYQQILGQGPKLLIQFQNNGVVDDSQLPKDRFSAERLKGVDSTLKIQPAKLEDSAVYLCASSLRGPSYNEQFFGPGTRLTVL.

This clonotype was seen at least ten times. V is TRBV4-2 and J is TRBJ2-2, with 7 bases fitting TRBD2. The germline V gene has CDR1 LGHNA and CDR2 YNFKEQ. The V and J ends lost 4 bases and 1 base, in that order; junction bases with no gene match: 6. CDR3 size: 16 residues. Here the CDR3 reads CASSLRSGVNTGELFF. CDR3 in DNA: TGTGCCAGCAGCCTTAGAAGCGGGGTGAACACCGGGGAGCTGTTTTTT.

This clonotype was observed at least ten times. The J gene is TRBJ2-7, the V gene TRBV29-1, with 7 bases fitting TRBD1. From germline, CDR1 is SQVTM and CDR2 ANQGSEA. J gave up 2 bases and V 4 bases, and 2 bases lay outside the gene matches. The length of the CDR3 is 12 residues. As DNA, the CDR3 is TGCAGCGTTGTCGGGACAGCCTACGAGCAGTACTTC. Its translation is CSVVGTAYEQYF.

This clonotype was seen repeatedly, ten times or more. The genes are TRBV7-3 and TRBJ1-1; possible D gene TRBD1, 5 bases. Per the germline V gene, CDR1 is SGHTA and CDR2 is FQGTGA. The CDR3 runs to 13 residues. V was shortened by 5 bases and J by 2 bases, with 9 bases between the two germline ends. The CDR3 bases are TGTGCCAGCAGCCCGGGGCCAAACACTGAAGCTTTCTTT. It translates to CASSPGPNTEAFF.

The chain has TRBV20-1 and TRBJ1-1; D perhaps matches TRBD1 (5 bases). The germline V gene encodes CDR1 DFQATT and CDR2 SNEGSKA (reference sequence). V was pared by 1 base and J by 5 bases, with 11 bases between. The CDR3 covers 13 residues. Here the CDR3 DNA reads TGCAGTGCTAGAGGCAGGGTAAGGACTGAAGCTTTCTTT. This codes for CSARGRVRTEAFF.

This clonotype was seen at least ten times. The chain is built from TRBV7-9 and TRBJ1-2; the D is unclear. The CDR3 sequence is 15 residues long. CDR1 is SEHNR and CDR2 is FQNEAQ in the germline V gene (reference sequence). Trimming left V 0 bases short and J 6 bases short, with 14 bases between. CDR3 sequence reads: CASSLAMAGVDGYTF. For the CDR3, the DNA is TGTGCCAGCAGCTTAGCGATGGCAGGCGTCGATGGCTACACCTTC.

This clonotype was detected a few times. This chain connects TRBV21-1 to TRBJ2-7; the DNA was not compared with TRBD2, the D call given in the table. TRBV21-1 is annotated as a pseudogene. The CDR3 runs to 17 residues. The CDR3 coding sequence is TGTGCCAGCAGCAAAAGTCCCGTCTTGGGGGAAGGCTACGAGCAGTACTTC. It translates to CASSKSPVLGEGYEQYF.

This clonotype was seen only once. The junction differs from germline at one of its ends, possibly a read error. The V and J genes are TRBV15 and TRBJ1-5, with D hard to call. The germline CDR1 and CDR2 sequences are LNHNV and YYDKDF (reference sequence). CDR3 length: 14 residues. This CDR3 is CTTSRRTGGQPQHF. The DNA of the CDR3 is TGTACCACCAGCAGACGGACCGGCGGTCAGCCCCAGCATTTT.

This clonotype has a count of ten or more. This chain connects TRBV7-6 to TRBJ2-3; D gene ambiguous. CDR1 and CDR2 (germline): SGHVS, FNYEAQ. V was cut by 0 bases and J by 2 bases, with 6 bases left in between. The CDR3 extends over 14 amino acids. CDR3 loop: CASSLALHTDTQYF. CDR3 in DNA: TGTGCCAGCAGCTTAGCCCTCCACACAGATACGCAGTATTTT.

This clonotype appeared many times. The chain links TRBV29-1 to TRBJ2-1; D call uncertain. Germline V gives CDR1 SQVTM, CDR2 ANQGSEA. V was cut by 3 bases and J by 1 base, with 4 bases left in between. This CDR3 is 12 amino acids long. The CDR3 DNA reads TGCAGCGTTGACTTATCCTACAATGAGCAGTTCTTC. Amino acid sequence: CSVDLSYNEQFF.

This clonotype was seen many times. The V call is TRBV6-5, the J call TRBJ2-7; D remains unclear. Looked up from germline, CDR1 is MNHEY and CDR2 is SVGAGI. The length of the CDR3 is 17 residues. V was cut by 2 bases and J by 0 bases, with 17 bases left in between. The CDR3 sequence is CASSYPSTDPNSYEQYF. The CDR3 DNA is TGTGCCAGCAGTTACCCCTCCACGGACCCCAACTCCTACGAGCAGTACTTC.

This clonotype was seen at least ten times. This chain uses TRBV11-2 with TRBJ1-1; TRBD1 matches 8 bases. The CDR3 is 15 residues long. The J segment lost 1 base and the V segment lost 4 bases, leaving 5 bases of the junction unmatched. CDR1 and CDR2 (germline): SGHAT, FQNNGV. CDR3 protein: CASSSPGTGNTEAFF. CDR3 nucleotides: TGTGCCAGCAGCTCCCCCGGGACAGGGAACACTGAAGCTTTCTTT.

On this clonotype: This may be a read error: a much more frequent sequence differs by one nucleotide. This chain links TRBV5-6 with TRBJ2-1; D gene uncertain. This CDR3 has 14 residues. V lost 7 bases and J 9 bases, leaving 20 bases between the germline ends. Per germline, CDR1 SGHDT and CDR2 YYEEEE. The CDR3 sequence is CASGPPPSSREQFF. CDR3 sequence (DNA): TGTGCCAGCGGCCCCCCTCCTAGTTCTCGTGAGCAGTTCTTC. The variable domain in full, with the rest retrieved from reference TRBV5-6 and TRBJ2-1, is DAGVTQSPTHLIKTRGQQVTLRCSPKSGHDTVSWYQQALGQGPQFIFQYYEEEERQRGNFPDRFSGHQFPNYSSELNVNALLLGDSALYLCASGPPPSSREQFFGPGTRLTVL.

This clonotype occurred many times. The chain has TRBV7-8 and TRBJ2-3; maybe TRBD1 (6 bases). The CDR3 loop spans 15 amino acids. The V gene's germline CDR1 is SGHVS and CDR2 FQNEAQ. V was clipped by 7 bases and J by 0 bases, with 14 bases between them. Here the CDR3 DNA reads TGTGCCAGCAACAGGGCGATCCCTAGCACAGATACGCAGTATTTT. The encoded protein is CASNRAIPSTDTQYF.

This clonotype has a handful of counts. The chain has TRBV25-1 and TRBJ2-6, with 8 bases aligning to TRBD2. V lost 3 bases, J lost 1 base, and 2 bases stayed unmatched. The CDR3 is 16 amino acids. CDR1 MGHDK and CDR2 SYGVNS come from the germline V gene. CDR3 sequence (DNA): TGTGCCAGCAGTGAGGGCGGGAGGTCTGGGGCCAACGTCCTGACTTTC. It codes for CASSEGGRSGANVLTF.